This T cell receptor (beta chain) was found in a study of shared clonotypes between healthy human individuals. Broader study findings: Though the depth was large, rarefaction showed that sorted-subset sequencing was incomplete. Naive subsets generally had larger estimated richness than memory subsets.

As to this clone: Its antigen is not identified.

The test was conducted at deep level. Profiled with immunoSEQ multiplex PCR; TCRdb holds only in-frame clones, not every one. The sample contains about 700,000 clones, about 90% of which appear only once. The CDR3 is 14 residues long. The V end lost 3 bases, the J end lost 5 bases, and 13 bases lay between the germline ends. The germline CDR1 and CDR2 sequences are MNHEY and SMNVEV (reference sequence). CD45RO negativity and positive selection for CCR7 defined naive CD8 cells, a population that excluded terminally differentiated effector memory CD45RA+ cells. All participating donors were Caucasian adults from Nashville, Tennessee.

The sequence was obtained from a man younger than 40 in good health. Specimen: naive CD8+ T cells sorted from blood. The chain is built from TRBV27 and TRBJ1-2; perhaps TRBD1 as D (6 bases). In DNA, the CDR3 is TGTGCCAGCAGTTTCGCGGACAGAAGTTATGGCTACACCTTC. It codes for CASSFADRSYGYTF.